A single sample is the source of the 23 T cell receptor beta chains below, sequenced in a study of PD-1 blockade in classical Hodgkin lymphoma. This table comes from immunoSEQ multiplex PCR, and its TCRdb copy is limited to in-frame clones, with some not included. The table has some 4,000 clones, approximately 66% seen once. No patient escaped relapse after autologous stem cell transplantation, and brentuximab vedotin exposure varied. The sample in question was peripheral blood mononuclear cells (PBMCs), obtained before the second cycle of nivolumab. The source is a human donor with classical Hodgkin lymphoma.

The rearrangement joins TRBV5-5 to TRBJ2-3; possible D gene TRBD1, 5 bases. Germline CDR1 SGHKS, CDR2 YYEKEE (reference sequence). The CDR3 is 13 amino acids. V was shortened by 1 base and J by 3 bases, with 6 bases between the two germline ends. The CDR3 loop is CASSLSGTDTQYF. DNA of the CDR3: TGTGCCAGCAGCTTGTCAGGGACAGATACGCAGTATTTT.

The rearrangement joins TRBV6-6 to TRBJ1-4; D might be TRBD1 (5 bases). V was clipped by 10 bases and J by 0 bases, with 18 bases between them. The CDR3 loop spans 16 amino acids. Germline CDR1 is MNHNY and CDR2 is SVGAGI (reference sequence). The CDR3 sequence: CATRDEAVATNEKLFF. The CDR3 coding sequence is TGTGCCACCCGGGACGAAGCAGTTGCAACTAATGAAAAACTGTTTTTT.

V gene TRBV7-9 combines with J gene TRBJ2-1; D uncertain. Germline CDR1 reads SEHNR; CDR2 reads FQNEAQ (reference sequence). The V and J ends lost 8 bases and 5 bases respectively, with 7 bases between them. CDR3 size: 11 residues. The CDR3 DNA follows: TGTGCCAGCCTTTGGGACAATGAGCAGTTCTTC. Residues: CASLWDNEQFF.

The V and J genes are TRBV4-2 and TRBJ2-3; D might be TRBD1 or TRBD2, each matching 5 bases. Trimming removed 0 bases at V and 1 base at J, with 14 bases between. CDR1 is LGHNA and CDR2 is YNFKEQ in the germline V gene. This CDR3 has 17 residues. The CDR3, as DNA: TGTGCCAGCAGCCAAGAGGGCGAGGGACCGGGCACAGATACGCAGTATTTT. Amino acids: CASSQEGEGPGTDTQYF.

The chain has TRBV4-1 and TRBJ2-2, with TRBD2 identical over 7 bases. The J segment lost 0 bases and the V segment lost 1 base, leaving 5 bases of the junction unmatched. The CDR3 runs 17 residues. Germline V gives CDR1 MGHRA, CDR2 YSYEKL. The CDR3 bases are TGCGCCAGCAGCCAAGCGGGGGGACTGGCGAACACCGGGGAGCTGTTTTTT. Protein sequence: CASSQAGGLANTGELFF.

The rearrangement links TRBV28 to TRBJ1-5; 7 bases agree with TRBD1. V dropped 2 bases and J dropped 1; count of bases not matched to a gene: 5. The CDR3 runs 16 residues. The germline V gene has CDR1 MDHEN and CDR2 SYDVKM. The CDR3 DNA sequence: TGTGCCAGCAGTTTAGAAGGGGGCGCGAGCAATCAGCCCCAGCATTTT. It is translated as CASSLEGGASNQPQHF.

This chain joins TRBV10-1 and TRBJ2-6; D is uncertain. In germline, CDR1 is WNHNN, CDR2 SYGVQD (reference sequence). V was trimmed by 5 bases and J by 11 bases, leaving 28 bases between them. The length of the CDR3 is 18 residues. The CDR3 here is CASSYVKRSHKSGHVLTF. CDR3 in DNA: TGCGCCAGCAGTTACGTCAAAAGATCGCACAAGTCGGGCCACGTCCTGACTTTC.

This clone was seen a few times. The chain couples TRBV5-1 to TRBJ2-3; TRBD1 matches at 9 bases. The ends lost 2 bases at V and 5 bases at J; junction bases unmatched: 6. This CDR3 contains 15 residues. Per germline, CDR1 SGHRS and CDR2 YFSETQ. For the CDR3, the DNA is TGCGCCAGCAGCTTCACAGGGGGCAATGAAGATACGCAGTATTTT. It encodes CASSFTGGNEDTQYF. Supplemented by reference TRBV5-1 and TRBJ2-3, the full variable domain reads KAGVTQTPRYLIKTRGQQVTLSCSPISGHRSVSWYQQTPGQGLQFLFEYFSETQRNKGNFPGRFSGRQFSNSRSEMNVSTLELGDSALYLCASSFTGGNEDTQYFGPGTRLTVL.

The chain couples TRBV5-6 to TRBJ2-7; 7 bases are a match to TRBD1. J was trimmed by 6 bases and V by 0 bases; bases with no gene match: 9. This CDR3 spans 15 amino acids. Germline-derived CDR1 and CDR2 are SGHDT and YYEEEE. CDR3 sequence (DNA): TGTGCCAGCAGCTTGGTTGGCAGGGGGTCCGCCGAGCAGTACTTC. Amino acids: CASSLVGRGSAEQYF. The complete variable domain, with remaining parts taken from reference TRBV5-6 and TRBJ2-7, reads DAGVTQSPTHLIKTRGQQVTLRCSPKSGHDTVSWYQQALGQGPQFIFQYYEEEERQRGNFPDRFSGHQFPNYSSELNVNALLLGDSALYLCASSLVGRGSAEQYFGPGTRLTVT.

Points on this clone: At one end, the junction sequence differs from germline, possibly due to a read error. V usage is TRBV2 and J usage is TRBJ2-4; TRBD2 aligns across 16 bases. The CDR3 loop spans 16 amino acids. The V gene's germline CDR1 is SNHLY and CDR2 FYNNEI. CDR3 amino acids: CASSEARGTSGRAWDF. CDR3 bases: TGTGCCAGCAGTGAAGCGCGGGGGACTAGCGGGAGGGCCTGGGACTTC.

The genes are TRBV6-1 and TRBJ2-7; no reliable D call. Germline V CDR1 and CDR2: MNHNS, SASEGT. The germline V and J ends were trimmed by 10 bases and 4 bases, with 17 bases remaining between them. CDR3 size: 13 residues. CDR3 bases: TGTGCCACCAACCGTTTGGGGAATTACGAGCAGTACTTC. Translation: CATNRLGNYEQYF.

The chain uses TRBV30 and TRBJ2-5, with TRBD2 matching over 10 bases. V was clipped by 8 bases and J by 4 bases; unmatched bases: 7. This CDR3 is built from 13 residues. Germline CDR1 and CDR2: GTSNPN and SVGIG (reference sequence). CDR3 loop: CASRTSGPETQYF. CDR3 nucleotides: TGTGCCAGTAGGACTAGCGGACCAGAGACCCAGTACTTC.

The chain combines TRBV6-4 with TRBJ1-2; D unresolved. The CDR3 extends over 11 amino acids. Trimming removed 6 bases from V and 8 bases from J, with 10 bases in between. CDR1 is MRHNA, CDR2 SNTAGT, per germline. The CDR3 is CASSFNGGYTF. The CDR3 DNA follows: TGTGCCAGCAGCTTTAATGGGGGCTACACCTTC.

This chain joins TRBV30 and TRBJ2-3; D gene ambiguous. The CDR3 is made up of 14 amino acids. Germline assignment: CDR1 GTSNPN and CDR2 SVGIG (reference sequence). V was shortened by 0 bases and J by 0 bases, with 7 bases between the two germline ends. The DNA for the CDR3 is TGTGCCTGGAGTGTGGGCGGAAGCACAGATACGCAGTATTTT. Amino acid sequence: CAWSVGGSTDTQYF. The entire variable domain, with the rest obtained from reference TRBV30 and TRBJ2-3, is as follows: SQTIHQWPATLVQPVGSPLSLECTVEGTSNPNLYWYRQAAGRGLQLLFYSVGIGQISSEVPQNLSASRPQDRQFILSSKKLLLSDSGFYLCAWSVGGSTDTQYFGPGTRLTVL.

CDR3 nucleotide sequence: TGTGCCAGCAGGTACGCCAGGACCGAAAGCAATCAGCCCCAGCATTTT. The encoded protein is CASRYARTESNQPQHF. V gene TRBV6-5 combines with J gene TRBJ1-5; D ambiguous. The germline V and J ends were trimmed by 6 bases and 1 base, with 16 bases remaining between them. The CDR3 covers 16 residues. Looked up from germline, CDR1 is MNHEY and CDR2 is SVGAGI.

The V gene is TRBV7-2, the J gene TRBJ2-7; 11 positions match TRBD2. The germline CDR1 and CDR2 sequences are SGHTA and FQGNSA. Germline trimming cut 5 bases from V and 3 bases from J; bases unmatched to any gene: 9. The CDR3 length is 16 residues. The CDR3 DNA sequence: TGTGCCAGCAGCGCCCCCCTAGCGGGAGGTTACTACGAGCAGTACTTC. The encoded protein is CASSAPLAGGYYEQYF.

This chain uses TRBV6-5 with TRBJ2-5, with D unresolved. Near its end, the DNA agrees better with TRBJ2-7, so the J call may be wrong. This CDR3 has 14 residues. CDR1 MNHEY and CDR2 SVGAGI come from the germline V gene. DNA for the CDR3: TGTGCCAGCAGTCGGACCAGCACCTCCTACGAGCAGTACTTC. Encoded protein: CASSRTSTSYEQYF.

V gene TRBV27 combines with J gene TRBJ1-2, with 7 bases matching TRBD1. CDR1 and CDR2 from the germline V gene are MNHEY and SMNVEV (reference sequence). The CDR3 is 15 amino acids. V lost 4 bases and J lost 4; bases outside the gene matches: 9. Here the CDR3 DNA reads TGTGCCAGCAGTTCTCTCGGACAGGCGTCCTATGGCTACACCTTC. Encoded protein: CASSSLGQASYGYTF.

As DNA, the CDR3 is TGTGCCAGCAGCGTAGGCTGGAATGGCTACACCTTC. Protein product: CASSVGWNGYTF. This sequence joins TRBV9 and TRBJ1-2; D gene unclear. The germline V and J ends were trimmed by 0 bases and 6 bases, with 6 bases remaining between them. The CDR3 loop spans 12 amino acids. Germline V gene data show CDR1 as SGDLS and CDR2 as YYNGEE.

This clone is a singleton in its sample. The chain is built from TRBV6-1 and TRBJ2-7; 7 nucleotides match TRBD1. This CDR3 contains 13 residues. J lost 0 bases, V lost 6 bases, and 2 bases had no gene match. The germline V gene encodes CDR1 MNHNS and CDR2 SASEGT. The CDR3: CASRDRSSYEQYF. The CDR3 bases are TGTGCCAGCAGGGACAGGAGCTCCTACGAGCAGTACTTC.

V gene TRBV9 combines with J gene TRBJ2-3; D remains unclear. The V and J ends lost 0 bases and 5 bases respectively, with 4 bases between them. The CDR3 runs 12 residues. CDR1 and CDR2 (germline): SGDLS, YYNGEE. The CDR3 DNA reads as TGTGCCAGCAGCGTAGGACTAGATACGCAGTATTTT. This gives the protein CASSVGLDTQYF.

This clone has just a few counts. CDR3 nucleotides: TGTGCCAGCAGTGAATGGGGTGGCAATCAGCCCCAGCATTTT. It is translated as CASSEWGGNQPQHF. J is TRBJ1-5 and V is TRBV2, with D hard to call. V lost 2 bases, J lost 2 bases, and 7 bases lay in between. Germline V gene sequence: CDR1 SNHLY, CDR2 FYNNEI. The CDR3 runs to 14 residues.

The chain uses TRBV4-1 and TRBJ2-7; no firm D call. CDR3 length equals 14 residues. Germline CDR1 is MGHRA and CDR2 is YSYEKL. Trimming pared 0 bases from V and 5 bases from J, leaving 11 bases between. The DNA of the CDR3 is TGCGCCAGCAGCCAAGATTTTCTAGGGAACGAGCAGTACTTC. Amino acid sequence: CASSQDFLGNEQYF.